The clone carrying this T cell receptor beta chain has a handful of counts. Peripheral blood, approximately 10 milliliters per donor, was collected. The sample belongs to a study of blood T cells in healthy people across ages. Next came a second PCR, run for about 7 to 11 cycles, which used a sample-barcoded 5' primer along with a J-beta primer mix. TCRdb reanalysed the 5' RACE reads using MiXCR and keeps one entry per CDR3 protein. The sample contains around 870,000 distinct CDR3 sequences, roughly 26% of which appear only once. The germline CDR1 and CDR2 sequences are SGHRS and YFSETQ. J lost 3 bases, V lost 2 bases, and 7 bases had no gene match. The CDR3 runs to 17 residues.

The sequence came from a woman older than 75 in good health. The chain employs TRBV5-1 and TRBJ2-3, with 12 bases identical to TRBD1. Material for sequencing was blood. The CDR3 protein is CASSFGGTGGGTDTQYF. In DNA form, the CDR3 reads TGCGCCAGCAGCTTCGGAGGGACAGGGGGCGGAACAGATACGCAGTATTTT.